Below, 21 T cell receptor beta chains from the same sample are listed, as sequenced in a study of T cells in Graves' hyperthyroidism and ophthalmopathy (dated by TCRdb to about 2019). Libraries were built with multiplex PCR. The sample was run on an Illumina HiSeq 2000. The TCR beta CDR3 regions were amplified from the RNA transcripts. A first-round RT-PCR of the TCR CDR3 used the HTBI primer set with the Qiagen OneStep RT-PCR kit. The public reads were reanalyzed by TCRdb: fastp trimming at Q25, MiXCR alignment, in-frame beta chains only. One record per CDR3 amino acid sequence lists the most common genes and DNA. The sample table holds hundreds of thousands of distinct CDR3 sequences, of which less than 25% were seen once. The top ten constitute 34% of the sample. Sequences were obtained from blood. Receptor source: a man aged 25-45 years with Graves' ophthalmopathy.

This clonotype was observed a few times. J is TRBJ2-1 and V is TRBV14, with D possibly TRBD2 on 5 matching bases. Germline CDR1 reads SGHDN; CDR2 reads FVKESK. Deletions cut 1 base from V and 2 bases from J, with 9 bases between. CDR3 length: 15 residues. CDR3 region: CASSQGRAAYNEQFF. The CDR3 bases are TGTGCCAGCAGCCAAGGGCGGGCCGCCTACAATGAGCAGTTCTTC.

The V gene is TRBV7-8, the J gene TRBJ2-4, with a tentative D call TRBD2 (6 bases). The V and J ends lost 1 base and 1 base respectively, with 17 bases between them. CDR1 is SGHVS and CDR2 is FQNEAQ in the germline V gene. There are 18 residues in the CDR3. The chain's CDR3 is CASSLGGGAGWAKNIQYF. For the CDR3, the DNA is TGTGCCAGCAGCTTAGGGGGTGGGGCGGGATGGGCCAAAAACATTCAGTACTTC.

This clonotype was seen a few times. V gene TRBV12-3 or TRBV12-4 combines with J gene TRBJ1-2; no definite D call. V was clipped by 5 bases and J by 2 bases, with 9 bases between them. The CDR3 spans 13 residues. The CDR3 region is CASSRRLNYGYTF. The CDR3 region has the DNA TGTGCCAGCAGTAGGCGTCTGAACTATGGCTACACCTTC.

This clonotype was recorded many times. The chain couples TRBV20-1 to TRBJ2-7, with TRBD2 matching over 14 bases. This CDR3 contains 15 residues. Germline CDR1 DFQATT, CDR2 SNEGSKA (reference sequence). Losses at the gene ends were 5 bases for V and 4 bases for J; bases not matched to a gene: 7. CDR3 residues: CSAATSGRALYEQYF. The CDR3 DNA reads as TGCAGTGCTGCGACTAGCGGGAGGGCCCTGTACGAGCAGTACTTC.

The gene calls are TRBV7-9 and TRBJ2-3, with 9 bases fitting TRBD1. The CDR3 has 12 residues. CDR1 is SEHNR and CDR2 is FQNEAQ in the germline V gene (reference sequence). V was pared by 8 bases and J by 5 bases, with 2 bases of the junction left unmatched. CDR3 residues: CASGTGRDTQYF. CDR3 sequence (DNA): TGTGCCAGCGGGACAGGGAGAGATACGCAGTATTTT.

This clonotype was detected only a few times. The V call is TRBV28, the J call TRBJ2-7; D unresolved. Germline CDR1 reads MDHEN; CDR2 reads SYDVKM. The CDR3 has 12 residues. V lost 2 bases to trimming and J lost 8 bases, with 10 bases between them. CDR3 sequence (DNA): TGTGCCAGCAGTTTAATATCCGACAAGCAGTACTTC. Protein sequence: CASSLISDKQYF.

The V call is TRBV7-9, the J call TRBJ2-5, with 11 bases matching TRBD1. The CDR3 extends over 16 amino acids. V was pared by 2 bases and J by 4 bases, with 6 bases of the junction left unmatched. The V gene's germline CDR1 is SEHNR and CDR2 FQNEAQ (reference sequence). DNA for the CDR3: TGTGCCAGCAGCTTATTCCCGGGACAGGGGGGAGAGACCCAGTACTTC. It codes for CASSLFPGQGGETQYF.

This clonotype was observed a few times. V and J are TRBV27 and TRBJ1-1; D uncertain. This CDR3 is 13 amino acids long. The V and J ends lost 8 bases and 1 base respectively, with 11 bases between them. The germline V gene encodes CDR1 MNHEY and CDR2 SMNVEV (reference sequence). For the CDR3, the DNA is TGTGCCAGCTCCACGGGGTGGAACACTGAAGCTTTCTTT. Protein: CASSTGWNTEAFF.

This clonotype was detected many times. This chain connects TRBV28 to TRBJ2-7; 12 bases are shared with TRBD2. The CDR3 loop spans 16 amino acids. With V trimmed by 4 bases and J by 5 bases, 9 bases remained unmatched. Looked up from germline, CDR1 is MDHEN and CDR2 is SYDVKM. DNA for the CDR3: TGTGCCAGCAGTTCATTTCGGACTAGCGGGACCGACGAGCAGTACTTC. Translating gives CASSSFRTSGTDEQYF.

This clonotype was seen a handful of times. J is TRBJ2-2 and V is TRBV5-4; D remains ambiguous. The germline V and J ends were trimmed by 0 bases and 5 bases, with 14 bases remaining between them. Per the germline V gene, CDR1 is SGHNT and CDR2 is YYREEE (reference sequence). There are 16 residues in the CDR3. The CDR3 DNA reads as TGTGCCAGCAGCTTGGCCACCGGCCGGTGGACCGGGGAGCTGTTTTTT. Translating it yields CASSLATGRWTGELFF.

The chain uses TRBV4-3 and TRBJ2-7; 11 bases map to TRBD2. With V trimmed by 3 bases and J by 1 base, 2 bases remained unmatched. The germline gives CDR1 LGHNA, CDR2 YSLEER. The CDR3 consists of 15 residues. CDR3 nucleotides: TGCGCCAGCAGCCATGGGACTAGCGGATCCTACGAGCAGTACTTC. The encoded protein is CASSHGTSGSYEQYF.

This chain uses TRBV7-2 with TRBJ1-4; D unclear. The V and J ends lost 5 bases and 2 bases respectively, with 6 bases between them. CDR1 and CDR2 (germline): SGHTA, FQGNSA. The CDR3 extends over 13 amino acids. The CDR3 DNA reads TGTGCCAGCAGCCGCGTGACTAATGAAAAACTGTTTTTT. It specifies CASSRVTNEKLFF.

This chain uses TRBV7-6 with TRBJ2-3; 9 bases line up with TRBD2. Trimming at V came to 5 bases and at J to 5 bases, leaving 5 bases not matched to a gene. This CDR3 comprises 14 residues. Germline V CDR1 and CDR2: SGHVS, FNYEAQ. The CDR3 sequence is CASSHRTSEDTQYF. In nucleotides, the CDR3 is TGTGCCAGCAGCCACCGGACTAGCGAAGATACGCAGTATTTT.

Turning to this clonotype: Mismatch with germline at one junction end may stem from a read error. DNA of the CDR3: TGTGCCAGCAGCTTAGGAGCCACAGGGGGGCTTTACGAGCAGTACTTC. It codes for CASSLGATGGLYEQYF. The chain is built from TRBV5-1 and TRBJ2-7; the match to TRBD1 covers 8 bases. Germline V gene lookup returns CDR1 SGHRS and CDR2 YFSETQ. This CDR3 region has 16 residues. The full variable domain, its missing parts supplied by reference TRBV5-1 and TRBJ2-7, is KAGVTQTPRYLIKTRGQQVTLSCSPISGHRSVSWYQQTPGQGLQFLFEYFSETQRNKGNFPGRFSGRQFSNSRSEMNVSTLELGDSALYLCASSLGATGGLYEQYFGPGTRLTVT.

In this sample, this clonotype turned up many times. V usage is TRBV3-1 and J usage is TRBJ2-2; 7 nucleotides line up with TRBD2. After removal of 1 base from V and 1 base from J, the junction contained 3 bases not matched to a gene. The germline gives CDR1 LGHDT, CDR2 YNNKEL (reference sequence). This CDR3 spans 16 amino acids. The CDR3 here is CASSQGLAQNTGELFF. The DNA for the CDR3 is TGTGCCAGCAGCCAAGGACTAGCTCAGAACACCGGGGAGCTGTTTTTT.

This clonotype was counted a few times. The rearrangement links TRBV28 to TRBJ2-2; the match to TRBD1 covers 8 bases. The CDR3 is 14 amino acids. The V segment lost 6 bases and the J segment 4 bases; nucleotides outside the gene matches: 4. Germline V gene lookup returns CDR1 MDHEN and CDR2 SYDVKM. The CDR3 DNA reads TGTGCCAGCAGCTCAGGGGGCAGCACCGGGGAGCTGTTTTTT. The encoded protein is CASSSGGSTGELFF.

The rearrangement joins TRBV7-8 to TRBJ1-2; no clear D. The CDR3 is 15 residues long. Trimming cost V 1 base and J 0 bases, with 9 bases left between them. Germline-derived CDR1 and CDR2 are SGHVS and FQNEAQ. The chain's CDR3 is CASSLVAAANYGYTF. The CDR3 DNA sequence: TGTGCCAGCAGCTTAGTGGCAGCAGCTAACTATGGCTACACCTTC.

The chain employs TRBV28 and TRBJ1-2; D is perhaps TRBD1 (6 bases). V was pared by 6 bases and J by 5 bases, with 19 bases between. The CDR3 covers 15 residues. The germline V gene has CDR1 MDHEN and CDR2 SYDVKM. The CDR3 bases are TGTGCCAGCAGCCTAATCGCCGGGACAAATTATGGCTACACCTTC. It encodes CASSLIAGTNYGYTF.

This rearrangement joins TRBV2 to TRBJ2-4; the match to TRBD2 covers 11 bases. The junction had 6 bases not matched to a gene; V was cut back by 6 bases and J by 8 bases. The CDR3 extends over 14 amino acids. The V gene's germline CDR1 is SNHLY and CDR2 FYNNEI. The CDR3 protein is CASSQTSGTDIQYF. In nucleotides, the CDR3 is TGTGCCAGCAGCCAGACTAGCGGGACGGACATTCAGTACTTC.

The chain combines TRBV19 with TRBJ2-2, with TRBD1 matching over 9 bases. The CDR3 consists of 15 residues. Germline-derived CDR1 and CDR2 are LNHDA and SQIVND (reference sequence). Trimming took 4 bases from V and 5 from J; bases not matched to a gene: 5. CDR3 residues: CASSTGQGLTGELFF. The CDR3 DNA sequence: TGTGCCAGTAGTACGGGACAGGGATTGACCGGGGAGCTGTTTTTT.

The sample holds a few counts of this clonotype. This chain connects TRBV30 to TRBJ2-2; TRBD2 aligns across 10 bases. V shed 0 bases, J shed 5 bases, and the junction held 6 bases outside the gene matches. This CDR3 spans 16 amino acids. Germline V gene lookup returns CDR1 GTSNPN and CDR2 SVGIG (reference sequence). The CDR3 loop reads CAWSVPAGGPTGELFF. The CDR3 DNA reads TGTGCCTGGAGTGTCCCAGCGGGAGGGCCGACCGGGGAGCTGTTTTTT.